This T cell receptor beta chain was captured by sequencing in a study of blood T cell repertoires in COVID-19. Repertoires were generated with immunoSEQ multiplex PCR, while TCRdb's copy carries only in-frame clones and drops some. The sample contains fewer than 250,000 clones, 84% of which appear only once. The Seattle site enrolled patients during active infection and followed them longitudinally. The sequence derives from a woman aged 80 or over with COVID-19, enrolled during active disease. Sequencing was performed on peripheral blood.

CDR3 nucleotide sequence: TGCAGTGCTCGGAGCTATGGCTACACCTTC. As protein: CSARSYGYTF. The chain combines TRBV20-1 with TRBJ1-2; D remains ambiguous. The V end was cut by 5 bases, the J end by 4 bases, with 5 bases between. The CDR3 contains 10 residues. The V gene's germline CDR1 is DFQATT and CDR2 SNEGSKA (reference sequence).